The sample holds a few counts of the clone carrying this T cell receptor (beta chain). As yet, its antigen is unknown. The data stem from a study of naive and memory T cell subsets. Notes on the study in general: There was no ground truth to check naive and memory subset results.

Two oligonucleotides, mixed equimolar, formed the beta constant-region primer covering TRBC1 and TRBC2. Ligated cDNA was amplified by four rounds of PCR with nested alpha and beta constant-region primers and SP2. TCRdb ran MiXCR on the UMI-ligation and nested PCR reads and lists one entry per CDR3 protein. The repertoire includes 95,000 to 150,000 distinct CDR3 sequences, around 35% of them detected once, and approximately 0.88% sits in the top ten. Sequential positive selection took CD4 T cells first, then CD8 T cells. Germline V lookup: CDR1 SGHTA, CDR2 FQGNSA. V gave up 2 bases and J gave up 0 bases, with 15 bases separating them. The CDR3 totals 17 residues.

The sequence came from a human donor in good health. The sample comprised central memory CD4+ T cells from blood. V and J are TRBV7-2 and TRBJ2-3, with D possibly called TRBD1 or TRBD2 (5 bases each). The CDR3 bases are TGTGCCAGCAGCTTAAGGGGATGGGGCGGGAGCACAGATACGCAGTATTTT. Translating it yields CASSLRGWGGSTDTQYF.